The 22 T cell receptor beta chains given below trace back to one sample, sequenced in a study of beta chain features in type 1 diabetes (dated by TCRdb to 2016 to 2019). Libraries were built with the immunoSEQ multiplex PCR assay. All of the isolated RNA was reverse transcribed with the High Capacity cDNA Reverse Transcription Kit, so expressed TCRB transcripts were sequenced. The table comes from immuneACCESS by way of TCRdb, which keeps in-frame sequences with V and J called. Part of the clones is missing from these tables; in studies checked, under half for an unresolved V gene and the rest for unknown reasons. For this sample the table gives about 240,000 clones, of which around 13% were detected only once. Approximately 0.02% of the sample comes from the top ten. What these receptors recognize is not known. Overall results and qualifications from the work: A moderate but significant shortening of TCRB CDR3 length was observed in type 1 diabetes patients in all four CD4+ subsets.

The specimen sequenced was naive CD4+ T cells from blood. Interpreted using the paper, the cell subset or site label stands for: true naive CD4+ T cells. The receptor set was obtained from a man aged 25-45 years with type 1 diabetes.

The chain uses TRBV4-1 and TRBJ2-7, with TRBD2 as a possible D gene (5 bases). From germline, CDR1 is MGHRA and CDR2 YSYEKL. V was clipped by 4 bases and J by 1 base, with 14 bases between them. CDR3 length: 15 residues. The CDR3 coding sequence is TGCGCCAGCAGCCGCAGTCGGGGTTCGTCCTACGAGCAGTACTTC. It encodes CASSRSRGSSYEQYF.

This clone was picked up a small number of times. The J gene is TRBJ2-3, the V gene TRBV2, with a weak D call TRBD2 (6 bases). V lost 7 bases, J lost 3 bases, and 14 bases lay in between. The germline CDR1 and CDR2 sequences are SNHLY and FYNNEI. CDR3 length equals 14 residues. The CDR3 region is CASNWGSGTDTQYF. The CDR3 DNA is TGTGCCAGCAATTGGGGTAGCGGAACAGATACGCAGTATTTT.

This rearrangement joins TRBV5-1 to TRBJ2-3, with 8 bases lining up with TRBD1. The CDR3 sequence is 15 residues long. CDR1 and CDR2 from the germline V gene are SGHRS and YFSETQ. Germline trimming cut 4 bases from V and 3 bases from J; bases unmatched to any gene: 7. This chain's CDR3 is CASSPPTGVTDTQYF. The CDR3 DNA is TGCGCCAGCAGCCCCCCGACAGGGGTTACAGATACGCAGTATTTT.

This clone was counted once. The V call is TRBV7-2, the J call TRBJ2-5; 12 positions agree with TRBD2. This CDR3 has 18 residues. Per the germline V gene, CDR1 is SGHTA and CDR2 is FQGNSA. Trimming at V came to 1 base and at J to 0 bases, leaving 6 bases not matched to a gene. Here the CDR3 DNA reads TGTGCCAGCAGCTTAGGCGTTCTAGCGGGGGGGCACCAAGAGACCCAGTACTTC. Amino acid sequence: CASSLGVLAGGHQETQYF.

The V and J genes are TRBV5-6 and TRBJ1-1, with TRBD1 matching 11 bases. The J segment lost 3 bases and the V segment lost 2 bases, leaving 3 bases of the junction unmatched. The CDR3 totals 15 residues. Germline V gene sequence: CDR1 SGHDT, CDR2 YYEEEE. CDR3 protein: CASSFGDRGYTEAFF. CDR3 nucleotides: TGTGCCAGCAGCTTTGGGGACAGGGGGTACACTGAAGCTTTCTTT.

The chain combines TRBV5-1 with TRBJ2-7, with 10 positions matching TRBD2. The CDR3 sequence is 15 residues long. From germline, CDR1 is SGHRS and CDR2 YFSETQ. V shed 5 bases, J shed 2 bases, and the junction held 7 bases outside the gene matches. CDR3 in DNA: TGCGCCAGCAGAGGCGGGACTAGCGAAACCTACGAGCAGTACTTC. Protein sequence: CASRGGTSETYEQYF.

This clone has more than one count but fewer than ten. CDR3 in DNA: TGTGCCAGCAGCGCGGCCGGGATCCACAATGAGCAGTTCTTC. Translating gives CASSAAGIHNEQFF. The chain recombines TRBV9 with TRBJ2-1, with D tentatively TRBD2 (5 bases). The germline V gene has CDR1 SGDLS and CDR2 YYNGEE. Trimming pared 3 bases from V and 5 bases from J, leaving 12 bases between. The CDR3 is made up of 14 amino acids.

The chain is built from TRBV30 and TRBJ1-1; D gene ambiguous. The germline V and J ends were trimmed by 0 bases and 0 bases, with 8 bases remaining between them. The V gene's germline CDR1 is GTSNPN and CDR2 SVGIG (reference sequence). The CDR3 contains 14 residues. CDR3 region: CAWSVGRVNTEAFF. In nucleotides, the CDR3 is TGTGCCTGGAGTGTAGGGAGGGTGAACACTGAAGCTTTCTTT.

V and J are TRBV4-1 and TRBJ2-4; 10 positions match TRBD2. CDR1 and CDR2 from the germline V gene are MGHRA and YSYEKL. The CDR3 length is 18 residues. The V and J ends lost 2 bases and 1 base, in that order; junction bases with no gene match: 8. As DNA, the CDR3 is TGCGCCAGCAGCCAATTCGGCCTAGCGGGGGCCGCCAAAAACATTCAGTACTTC. Protein product: CASSQFGLAGAAKNIQYF.

Only a few counts were recorded for this clone. The V gene is TRBV18, the J gene TRBJ1-1, with a tentative D call TRBD1 (6 bases). Trimming removed 3 bases from V and 1 base from J, with 12 bases in between. This CDR3 region has 15 residues. Germline CDR1 is KGHSH and CDR2 is LQKENI. As DNA, the CDR3 is TGTGCCAGCTCACCCGGGCGGGGGCCGAACACTGAAGCTTTCTTT. This sequence encodes CASSPGRGPNTEAFF.

Only a few counts were recorded for this clone. This chain uses TRBV6-1 with TRBJ2-3; D possibly corresponds to TRBD1 (6 bases). Deletions cut 4 bases from V and 3 bases from J, with 11 bases between. The CDR3 length is 14 residues. The germline V gene has CDR1 MNHNS and CDR2 SASEGT. The CDR3 protein is CASSALDSTDTQYF. The CDR3 DNA follows: TGTGCCAGCAGTGCCCTGGACAGTACAGATACGCAGTATTTT.

The rearrangement links TRBV7-2 to TRBJ2-7; 11 bases map to TRBD2. The V and J ends lost 3 bases and 2 bases, in that order; junction bases with no gene match: 6. The CDR3 runs 16 residues. Per the germline V gene, CDR1 is SGHTA and CDR2 is FQGNSA. This CDR3 reads CASSLPGLAATYEQYF. The DNA of the CDR3 is TGTGCCAGCAGCTTGCCGGGACTAGCGGCAACCTACGAGCAGTACTTC.

This clone turned up a few times. CDR3 sequence (DNA): TGTGCCAGCAGTACCACAGGGGACGCCTATGGCTACACCTTC. Encoded protein: CASSTTGDAYGYTF. The rearrangement links TRBV27 to TRBJ1-2; 7 bases map to TRBD1. This CDR3 comprises 14 residues. Germline V lookup: CDR1 MNHEY, CDR2 SMNVEV (reference sequence). Trimming took 5 bases from V and 4 from J; bases not matched to a gene: 7.

The chain employs TRBV14 and TRBJ2-7, with 10 bases identical to TRBD2. Germline V gene lookup returns CDR1 SGHDN and CDR2 FVKESK. V lost 4 bases to trimming and J lost 4 bases; unmatched junction nucleotides: 1. This CDR3 contains 13 residues. The CDR3 DNA reads as TGTGCCAGCAGCCTAGCGGGAGGATACGAGCAGTACTTC. Amino acid sequence: CASSLAGGYEQYF.

This clone was recorded a few times. The gene calls are TRBV5-1 and TRBJ2-3; D is perhaps TRBD2 (5 bases). The CDR3 is 16 amino acids. Trimming stripped 0 bases from V and 1 base from J, with 12 bases between. Germline CDR1 is SGHRS and CDR2 is YFSETQ. The CDR3 DNA sequence: TGCGCCAGCAGCTTGGTAGCGCTAGGTGGCACAGATACGCAGTATTTT. It encodes CASSLVALGGTDTQYF. Filled out from reference TRBV5-1 and TRBJ2-3, the complete variable domain reads KAGVTQTPRYLIKTRGQQVTLSCSPISGHRSVSWYQQTPGQGLQFLFEYFSETQRNKGNFPGRFSGRQFSNSRSEMNVSTLELGDSALYLCASSLVALGGTDTQYFGPGTRLTVL.

This clone was counted only a few times. The CDR3 nucleotides are TGTGCCAGCACAAACTCTCGATCTGAAGCTTTCTTT. Translating gives CASTNSRSEAFF. The chain is built from TRBV6-5 and TRBJ1-1; no reliable D call. Germline assignment: CDR1 MNHEY and CDR2 SVGAGI. Trimming stripped 7 bases from V and 6 bases from J, with 12 bases between. The CDR3 runs 12 residues.

This clone came up a few times. This CDR3 reads CASSEYEGLTTEAFF. In nucleotides, the CDR3 is TGTGCCAGCAGTGAATACGAGGGTTTGACCACTGAAGCTTTCTTT. V and J are TRBV25-1 and TRBJ1-1; D is uncertain. V lost 0 bases, J lost 4 bases, and 12 bases lay in between. The germline V gene encodes CDR1 MGHDK and CDR2 SYGVNS. The CDR3 covers 15 residues.

The CDR3, as DNA: TGTGCCAGCAGTACTGGCCTAGCGGGAGCCAATGAGCAGTTCTTC. Its translation: CASSTGLAGANEQFF. This chain joins TRBV11-3 and TRBJ2-1, with 10 bases identical to TRBD2. V was pared by 6 bases and J by 6 bases, with 8 bases of the junction left unmatched. CDR3 length: 15 amino acids. Per germline, CDR1 SGHNT and CDR2 YENEEA.

The J gene is TRBJ2-7, the V gene TRBV2; TRBD1 matches 8 bases. Germline V gene lookup returns CDR1 SNHLY and CDR2 FYNNEI. V lost 6 bases to trimming and J lost 2 bases; unmatched junction nucleotides: 3. CDR3 length equals 13 residues. This chain's CDR3 is CASRGTGPYEQYF. The DNA of the CDR3 is TGTGCCAGCAGGGGGACAGGACCCTACGAGCAGTACTTC. Full variable domain (rest looked up from reference TRBV2 and TRBJ2-7): EPEVTQTPSHQVTQMGQEVILRCVPISNHLYFYWYRQILGQKVEFLVSFYNNEISEKSEIFDDQFSVERPDGSNFTLKIRSTKLEDSAMYFCASRGTGPYEQYFGPGTRLTVT.

This clone came up a few times. The chain recombines TRBV15 with TRBJ2-5; weak D call: TRBD2 (6 bases). This CDR3 has 14 residues. CDR1 and CDR2 (germline): LNHNV, YYDKDF (reference sequence). Trimming pared 5 bases from V and 1 base from J, leaving 11 bases between. The chain's CDR3 is CATSLWDFQETQYF. The CDR3 nucleotides read TGTGCCACCAGCCTATGGGACTTCCAAGAGACCCAGTACTTC. The variable domain in full, with the rest retrieved from reference TRBV15 and TRBJ2-5, is DAMVIQNPRYQVTQFGKPVTLSCSQTLNHNVMYWYQQKSSQAPKLLFHYYDKDFNNEADTPDNFQSRRPNTSFCFLDIRSPGLGDTAMYLCATSLWDFQETQYFGPGTRLLVL.

The chain joins TRBV5-5 to TRBJ1-2; D not resolved. The CDR3 is 14 amino acids. Trimming removed 0 bases from V and 4 bases from J, with 10 bases in between. The germline CDR1 and CDR2 sequences are SGHKS and YYEKEE (reference sequence). The CDR3 spells CASSLETEIYGYTF. The CDR3 region has the DNA TGTGCCAGCAGCTTGGAAACAGAAATCTATGGCTACACCTTC.

This clone was observed a few times. The V gene is TRBV18, the J gene TRBJ2-7, with D possibly being TRBD1 (6 bases). Germline-derived CDR1 and CDR2 are KGHSH and LQKENI. This CDR3 has 13 residues. V shed 5 bases and J shed 5 bases, with 13 bases lying between them. The CDR3 sequence is CASSTGTGNEQYF. The CDR3 DNA reads TGTGCCAGCTCAACAGGGACGGGGAACGAGCAGTACTTC.